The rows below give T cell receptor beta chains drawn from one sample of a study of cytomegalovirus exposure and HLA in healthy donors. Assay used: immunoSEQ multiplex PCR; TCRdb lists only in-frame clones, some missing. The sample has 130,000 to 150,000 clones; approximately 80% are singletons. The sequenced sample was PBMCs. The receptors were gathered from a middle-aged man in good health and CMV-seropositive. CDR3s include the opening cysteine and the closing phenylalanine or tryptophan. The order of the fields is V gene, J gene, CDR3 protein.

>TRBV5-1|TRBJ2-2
CASSITGTGESGELFF
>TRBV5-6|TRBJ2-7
CASTLEGKTYEQYF
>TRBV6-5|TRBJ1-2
CASSYSMRTGSYTF
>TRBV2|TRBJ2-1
CASRSVAGVVDEQFF
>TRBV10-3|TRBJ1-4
CAISETTTNEKLFF
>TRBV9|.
CASSKSSPAYEQYF
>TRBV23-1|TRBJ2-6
CASSQGADGANVLTF
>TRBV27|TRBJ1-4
CASSRQGGVGEKLFF
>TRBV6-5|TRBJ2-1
CASSYAGTGYNEQFF
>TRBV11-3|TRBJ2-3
CASSPRIDTQYF
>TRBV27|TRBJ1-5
CASSLYPRSGNQPQHF
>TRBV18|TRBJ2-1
CASSPLGLAGANEQFF
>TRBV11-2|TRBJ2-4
CASSLLAGVAKNIQYF
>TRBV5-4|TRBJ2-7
CASSLGGGRTWDEQYF
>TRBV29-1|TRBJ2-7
CSVEDGTGGGYEQYF
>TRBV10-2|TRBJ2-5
CASSPGTAQETQYF
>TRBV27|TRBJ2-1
CATRGGPYNEQFF
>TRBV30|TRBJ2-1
CAWRGPGTGNNEQFF
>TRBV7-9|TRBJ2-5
CASSLGVGGRTQYF
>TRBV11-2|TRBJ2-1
CASSRGLLGNRSSYNEQFF
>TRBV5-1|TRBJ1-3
CASSFEQLSSGNTIYF
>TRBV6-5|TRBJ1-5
CASSHYPDRVQPQHF
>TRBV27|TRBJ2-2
CASSPPPGRRSGELFF
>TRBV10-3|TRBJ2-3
CAISDRGLLQGTQYF
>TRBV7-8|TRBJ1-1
CASSLGPKTGSGTEAFF
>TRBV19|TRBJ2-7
CASRGTDWREQYF
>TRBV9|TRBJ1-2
CASSPPTGTAYGYTF
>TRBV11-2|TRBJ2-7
CASSLRSTGQQYF
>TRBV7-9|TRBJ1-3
CASRENSGNTIYF
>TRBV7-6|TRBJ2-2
CASSLDSNTGELFF
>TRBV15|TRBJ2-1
CATQGGTSSYNEQFF
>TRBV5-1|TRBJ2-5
CASSRQGRKEETQYF
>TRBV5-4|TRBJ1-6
CASSNEFQDSPLHF
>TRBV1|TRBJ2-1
CTSSQEYGGGDNEQFF
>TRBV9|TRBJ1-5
CASSSSGVNQPQHF
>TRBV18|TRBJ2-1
CASSPSVSYNEQFF
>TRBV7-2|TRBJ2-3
CASSLVSDTDTQYF
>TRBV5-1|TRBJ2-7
CASSLDPGQGNEQYF
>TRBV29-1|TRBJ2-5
CSVDRGRGETQYF
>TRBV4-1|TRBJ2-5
CASSEVWRRTQETQYF
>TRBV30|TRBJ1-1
CAWSVTGGAFF
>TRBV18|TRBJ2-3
CASSPAGGTDTQYF
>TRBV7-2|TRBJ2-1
CASSLEGGGSYNEQFF
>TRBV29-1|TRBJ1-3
CSVEAPLEGNTIYF
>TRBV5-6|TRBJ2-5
CASSSRETQYF
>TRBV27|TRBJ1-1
CASSYRGVGTEAFF
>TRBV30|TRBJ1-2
CAWNAGGNYGYTF
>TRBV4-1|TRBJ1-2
CASSKSGEHTF
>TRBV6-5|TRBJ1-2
CASRQQELLNYGYTF
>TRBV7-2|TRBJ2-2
CASSFDRAGELFF